This TCR beta chain was obtained from a study of blood T cell repertoires in COVID-19. The wider study: The cDNA or gDNA used as material had been derived from T cells, B-cell-depleted T cells, or PBMCs.

Authors' data handling: Quantification of nucleated cells was approximated via reference gene primer amplification. Clones were sequenced by immunoSEQ multiplex PCR, and TCRdb holds only the in-frame ones, with some missing. The V and J calls and the clone size are those of that table, but D and trimming were determined from the DNA. The sample includes 260,000 or so clones, 85% to 90% of them seen just once. Individuals drawn from approximately 26 US areas were roughly 18 to 95 years old. The CDR3 contains 14 residues. CDR1 SEHNR and CDR2 FQNEAQ come from the germline V gene (reference sequence). The V end lost 2 bases, the J end lost 3 bases, and 10 bases lay between the germline ends.

Sequenced: PBMCs or T cells enriched from blood (not recorded which). The TCR comes from a man between 18 and 29 years old who had recovered from COVID-19. This rearrangement joins TRBV7-9 to TRBJ1-2; a weak D match, TRBD1 (5 bases). CDR3 in DNA: TGTGCCAGCAGCTTAATGGGGCTCGACTATGGCTACACCTTC. This sequence encodes CASSLMGLDYGYTF.